The rows below give T cell receptor beta chains drawn from one sample of a study of patients and donors after allogeneic stem cell transplantation. TCRdb passed the RT-PCR reads through MiXCR, listing each CDR3 protein once. Among about 200,000 distinct CDR3 sequences listed, 41% were seen once. Sequencing was carried out using blood, either unsorted or a sorted T cell fraction (not recorded which). The receptors stem from a human donor who was either an allogeneic HSCT recipient or a stem cell or donor lymphocyte infusion donor (not recorded which). It is not recorded whose cells these are; they may come from a transplant donor. CDR3s include the opening cysteine and the closing phenylalanine or tryptophan. D genes are given only for firm matches. Expanded clones get a size class; other rows say once, few or many, or leave the size out.

cdr3_aa cdr3_nt v_call clone_size d_call j_call
CASSLEIRDTQYF TGTGCCAGCAGCTTAGAAATCCGGGATACGCAGTATTTT TRBV7-6 NA NA TRBJ2-3
CASSPQTGRSPYEQYF TGTGCCAGCAGCCCGCAGACCGGGAGGAGTCCCTACGAGCAGTACTTC TRBV3-1 once TRBD2 TRBJ2-7
CASSPRDSGFTDTQYF TGCGCCAGCAGCCCCCGAGATAGCGGCTTCACAGATACGCAGTATTTT TRBV5-1 once NA TRBJ2-3
CASSPLGQGKTYEQYF TGCGCCAGCAGCCCCCTCGGACAGGGGAAAACCTACGAGCAGTACTTC TRBV5-1 NA TRBD1 TRBJ2-7
CASLRTGGHEKLFF TGTGCCAGCCTCCGTACAGGGGGACATGAAAAACTGTTTTTT TRBV12-3/TRBV12-4 few TRBD1 TRBJ1-4
CASSLGDRNNSPLHF TGTGCCAGCAGCTTAGGGGACAGGAACAATTCACCCCTCCACTTT TRBV11-2 NA TRBD1 TRBJ1-6
CASSRPGTSNQPQHF TGTGCCAGCTCCCGACCAGGGACGAGCAATCAGCCCCAGCATTTT TRBV2 NA NA TRBJ1-5
CASRTDRFNQPQHF TGTGCCAGCAGAACCGACAGATTCAATCAGCCCCAGCATTTT TRBV28 NA NA TRBJ1-5
CATSPGTGTDTQYF TGTGCCACCAGTCCCGGGACAGGCACAGATACGCAGTATTTT TRBV24-1 few TRBD1 TRBJ2-3
CASSEAEGPTLNEQFF TGTGCCAGCAGTGAAGCAGAGGGCCCCACTCTTAATGAGCAGTTCTTC TRBV2 NA NA TRBJ2-1
CASSQDVIGGNTEAFF TGTGCCAGCAGCCAAGATGTAATTGGCGGGAACACTGAAGCTTTCTTT TRBV3-1 few NA TRBJ1-1
CSVEPPGRPYEQYF TGCAGCGTAGAACCGCCGGGACGACCCTACGAGCAGTACTTC TRBV29-1 NA NA TRBJ2-7
CASSGYYEQYF TGTGCCAGCAGTGGCTATTACGAGCAGTACTTC TRBV6-6 NA NA TRBJ2-7
CSAVTVTNTDTQYF TGCAGTGCCGTGACAGTTACCAACACAGATACGCAGTATTTT TRBV20-1 few NA TRBJ2-3
CASSLAPSGKHEQYF TGCGCCAGCAGCTTGGCACCTAGCGGGAAGCACGAGCAGTACTTC TRBV5-1 NA TRBD2 TRBJ2-7
CASSQIPGGTEAFF TGTGCCAGCTCACAAATCCCAGGGGGCACTGAAGCTTTCTTT TRBV18 few TRBD1 TRBJ1-1
CASSYGNLYEQYF TGTGCCAGCAGCTACGGGAACCTTTACGAGCAGTACTTC TRBV7-6 NA NA TRBJ2-7
CASSFSLGPSRGRADTQYF TGTGCCAGCAGTTTCTCTCTCGGCCCCTCCCGGGGGCGGGCAGATACGCAGTATTTT TRBV27 NA NA TRBJ2-3
CASSLATDTQYF TGTGCCAGCAGCCTCGCGACAGATACGCAGTATTTT TRBV7-9 NA NA TRBJ2-3
CAISRDRATYEQYF TGTGCCATCAGTAGGGACAGGGCCACCTACGAGCAGTACTTC TRBV10-3 NA TRBD1 TRBJ2-7
CSGGQGTGGYTF TGCAGCGGCGGACAGGGGACGGGTGGCTACACCTTC TRBV29-1 NA TRBD1 TRBJ1-2
CASSSEGGTEAFF TGTGCCAGCAGCTCGGAGGGGGGTACTGAAGCTTTCTTT TRBV7-9 NA NA TRBJ1-1
CASSWDRGLGAEAFF TGTGCCAGCAGCTGGGACAGGGGTCTGGGGGCTGAAGCTTTCTTT TRBV28 few TRBD1 TRBJ1-1
CSARTVNSGNTIYF TGCAGTGCTAGGACGGTCAACTCTGGAAACACCATATATTTT TRBV20-1 NA NA TRBJ1-3
CASSHGRDSYIQYF TGCGCCAGCAGCCATGGACGTGACTCGTACATTCAGTACTTC TRBV4-3 NA NA TRBJ2-4
CASSLGRAGGYTF TGTGCCAGCAGTTTGGGCAGGGCTGGTGGCTACACCTTC TRBV27 few NA TRBJ1-2
CASSPTPGSSWANEQFF TGTGCCAGCTCACCTACTCCGGGATCATCCTGGGCCAATGAGCAGTTCTTC TRBV18 NA NA TRBJ2-1
CASSPTGAGPDGYTF TGTGCCAGCAGCCCGACGGGGGCCGGTCCTGATGGCTACACCTTC TRBV7-2 few NA TRBJ1-2
CASRLGPGPREGTEAFF TGTGCCAGCAGGTTGGGACCGGGACCTCGGGAGGGCACTGAAGCTTTCTTT TRBV6-1 few NA TRBJ1-1
CASAGSAYEQYF TGTGCCAGCGCAGGGTCAGCCTACGAGCAGTACTTC TRBV2 NA NA TRBJ2-7
CASSYDRGNYGYTF TGTGCCAGCAGTTACGATCGAGGAAACTATGGCTACACCTTC TRBV6-2/TRBV6-3 NA NA TRBJ1-2
CAIWTGGREKLFF TGTGCCATTTGGACAGGAGGTCGGGAAAAACTGTTTTTT TRBV10-3 few TRBD1 TRBJ1-4
CASSYSEKGSTPEAFF TGTGCCAGCAGTTACTCCGAAAAGGGGTCGACCCCTGAAGCTTTCTTT TRBV6-6 few NA TRBJ1-1
CASSSPPRTEAFF TGTGCCAGCAGCTCTCCCCCGCGCACTGAAGCTTTCTTT TRBV7-9 few NA TRBJ1-1
CASSSAGLVTGELFF TGTGCCAGCAGTTCGGCGGGACTCGTAACCGGGGAGCTGTTTTTT TRBV12-3/TRBV12-4 NA NA TRBJ2-2
CASSRTGEGEKLFF TGTGCCAGCAGTCGGACAGGGGAAGGTGAAAAACTGTTTTTT TRBV11-3 NA TRBD1 TRBJ1-4
CASSRTGLKETQYF TGTGCCAGCAGTCGGACAGGCCTAAAAGAGACCCAGTACTTC TRBV28 NA TRBD1 TRBJ2-5
CASSLRLPSTDTQYF TGTGCCAGCAGCTTGCGTCTACCTTCCACAGATACGCAGTATTTT TRBV5-6 NA NA TRBJ2-3
CASSLMDGRNTEAFF TGTGCCAGCAGCTTAATGGATGGGAGGAACACTGAAGCTTTCTTT TRBV7-3 NA NA TRBJ1-1
CSARSGTGNTEAFF TGCAGTGCTAGATCCGGGACAGGGAACACTGAAGCTTTCTTT TRBV20-1 NA TRBD1 TRBJ1-1
CAISRTSGQNPSYEQYF TGTGCCATCAGTCGGACTAGCGGGCAGAATCCCTCCTACGAGCAGTACTTC TRBV10-3 few TRBD2 TRBJ2-7
CSVASGDSYNEQFF TGCAGCGTTGCAAGCGGGGACTCCTACAATGAGCAGTTCTTC TRBV29-1 NA TRBD2 TRBJ2-1
CASSSPLGAGELFF TGTGCCAGCAGCTCCCCTCTGGGGGCCGGGGAGCTGTTTTTT TRBV7-9 NA NA TRBJ2-2
CASRTTGGGQPQHF TGTGCCAGCAGAACTACAGGGGGCGGTCAGCCCCAGCATTTT TRBV28 NA TRBD1 TRBJ1-5
CASSQWQGNEKLFF TGTGCCAGCAGCCAGTGGCAGGGAAATGAAAAACTGTTTTTT TRBV6-5 NA NA TRBJ1-4
CASSLDSDLSTDTQYF TGTGCCAGCAGTCTGGACAGCGACCTCTCCACAGATACGCAGTATTTT TRBV2 NA NA TRBJ2-3